What follows are 19 T cell receptor beta chains derived from one specimen sequenced in a study of sequential checkpoint blockade in melanoma. Assay used: immunoSEQ multiplex PCR; TCRdb lists only in-frame clones, some missing. Among about 6,100 clones listed, less than 50% were seen once. Treatment noted: randomized to nivolumab then ipilimumab (arm A) or the reverse (arm B). The sequencing here drew on CD8+ T cells sorted from blood (inferred from file names), taken from a patient given nivolumab and ipilimumab in sequence. Receptors were obtained from a human patient with melanoma. Some clones in this sample may be carry-over from other donors' samples.

J is TRBJ2-7 and V is TRBV19, with 12 bases aligning to TRBD1. CDR1 is LNHDA, CDR2 SQIVND, per germline (reference sequence). The CDR3 runs to 13 residues. Trimming removed 9 bases from V and 2 bases from J; junction bases left unmatched: 2. CDR3 nucleotides: TGTGCCAGCGGGACAGGGGGCCCCTACGAGCAGTACTTC. It translates to CASGTGGPYEQYF.

The V gene is TRBV18, the J gene TRBJ1-2; possible D gene TRBD1, 5 bases. The CDR3 runs to 16 residues. Per the germline V gene, CDR1 is KGHSH and CDR2 is LQKENI. Trimming left V 0 bases short and J 3 bases short, with 14 bases between. Written as DNA, the CDR3 is TGTGCCAGCTCACCACCGACAGAGAGCCTTCACTATGGCTACACCTTC. It yields the protein CASSPPTESLHYGYTF.

The CDR3 loop reads CASSYRGGHEQYF. CDR3 in DNA: TGTGCCAGCAGTTACCGCGGGGGCCACGAGCAGTACTTC. V usage is TRBV2 and J usage is TRBJ2-7; weak D call: TRBD2 (7 bases). CDR1 is SNHLY and CDR2 is FYNNEI in the germline V gene. The CDR3 has 13 residues. V was trimmed by 5 bases and J by 5 bases, leaving 13 bases between them. Complete variable domain (other parts from reference TRBV2 and TRBJ2-7): EPEVTQTPSHQVTQMGQEVILRCVPISNHLYFYWYRQILGQKVEFLVSFYNNEISEKSEIFDDQFSVERPDGSNFTLKIRSTKLEDSAMYFCASSYRGGHEQYFGPGTRLTVT.

This clone was observed a few times. The chain couples TRBV7-9 to TRBJ2-7; TRBD1 agrees at 8 bases. V lost 4 bases to trimming and J lost 6 bases; unmatched junction nucleotides: 8. The CDR3 has 14 residues. Germline CDR1 reads SEHNR; CDR2 reads FQNEAQ (reference sequence). DNA for the CDR3: TGTGCCAGCAGCTACCCGGACAGGGACGGCGAGCAGTACTTC. Residues: CASSYPDRDGEQYF.

The chain is built from TRBV27 and TRBJ2-1, with a possible D match to TRBD1 (6 bases). Germline V gene lookup returns CDR1 MNHEY and CDR2 SMNVEV (reference sequence). V lost 1 base and J 5 bases, leaving 15 bases between the germline ends. The CDR3 totals 16 residues. The CDR3 spells CASSLYGLQGNNEQFF. CDR3 nucleotides: TGTGCCAGCAGTTTATACGGTTTACAGGGTAACAATGAGCAGTTCTTC.

The chain joins TRBV14 to TRBJ2-2; the match to TRBD2 covers 7 bases. This CDR3 contains 15 residues. CDR1 is SGHDN, CDR2 FVKESK, per germline. The junction had 2 bases not matched to a gene; V was cut back by 0 bases and J by 4 bases. The CDR3 region has the DNA TGTGCCAGCAGCCAAGATGGGGGGGTCACCGGGGAGCTGTTTTTT. Translation: CASSQDGGVTGELFF.

The chain carries TRBV5-1 and TRBJ1-2; no clear D. Between the trimmed V and J ends, which lost 2 bases and 4 bases, there was a span of 9 bases. The CDR3 length is 13 residues. CDR1 SGHRS and CDR2 YFSETQ come from the germline V gene. DNA for the CDR3: TGCGCCAGCAGCTTCGAGGAATCCTATGGCTACACCTTC. This codes for CASSFEESYGYTF.

The V and J genes are TRBV27 and TRBJ1-2; the match to TRBD1 covers 8 bases. After removal of 5 bases from V and 5 bases from J, the junction contained 4 bases not matched to a gene. Per germline, CDR1 MNHEY and CDR2 SMNVEV (reference sequence). This CDR3 spans 13 amino acids. The DNA for the CDR3 is TGTGCCAGCAGTGCGACAGGGGCATATGGCTACACCTTC. This encodes CASSATGAYGYTF.

This clone was counted a few times. The chain is built from TRBV6-1 and TRBJ1-5; 7 bases are a match to TRBD1. Germline CDR1 is MNHNS and CDR2 is SASEGT. The CDR3 length is 15 residues. The V and J ends lost 6 bases and 6 bases, in that order; junction bases with no gene match: 11. The CDR3 here is CASSKEGASVQPQHF. The CDR3 nucleotides are TGTGCCAGCAGCAAGGAGGGGGCTTCCGTTCAGCCCCAGCATTTT.

This clone was found a few times. A far larger clone is a single base away, which makes a read error likely. Within the sample, other DNA sequences also encode this same CDR3. This rearrangement joins TRBV5-1 to TRBJ1-1; no clear D. Germline values: CDR1 SGHRS, CDR2 YFSETQ. Trimming shortened V by 1 base and J by 7 bases, and 8 bases separated the two germline ends. The CDR3 length is 12 residues. This chain's CDR3 is CASSLRGNEAFF. The CDR3 DNA reads as TGCGCCAGCAGCTTGAGAGGGAATGAAGCTTTCTTT.

The chain is built from TRBV5-8 and TRBJ2-1, with D perhaps matching TRBD2 (5 bases). V was cut by 0 bases and J by 9 bases, with 7 bases left in between. The CDR3 totals 12 residues. Germline V gene lookup returns CDR1 SGHTS and CDR2 YDEGEE. The CDR3 region is CASSLVEGEQFF. The DNA for the CDR3 is TGTGCCAGCAGCTTGGTCGAGGGTGAGCAGTTCTTC.

This clone was found a few times. CDR3 bases: TGTGCCAGCAGCTTAGGAGTTTATAGCAATCAGCCCCAGCATTTT. Its translation is CASSLGVYSNQPQHF. The rearrangement links TRBV7-2 to TRBJ1-5; D remains unclear. The CDR3 extends over 15 amino acids. Germline V CDR1 and CDR2: SGHTA, FQGNSA. Trimming removed 1 base from V and 0 bases from J, with 7 bases in between. The full variable domain, with the rest looked up from reference TRBV7-2 and TRBJ1-5, is GAGVSQSPSNKVTEKGKDVELRCDPISGHTALYWYRQSLGQGLEFLIYFQGNSAPDKSGLPSDRFSAERTGGSVSTLTIQRTQQEDSAVYLCASSLGVYSNQPQHFGDGTRLSIL.

The chain couples TRBV9 to TRBJ1-6, with D uncertain. The CDR3 runs 16 residues. The ends were cut back, 4 bases at V and 6 bases at J, with 17 bases in the middle. Germline lookup yields CDR1 SGDLS and CDR2 YYNGEE. This chain's CDR3 is CASSPPGEGVNSPLHF. The CDR3 nucleotides read TGTGCCAGCAGCCCCCCGGGAGAGGGAGTTAATTCACCCCTCCACTTT. The full variable domain, rest sourced from reference TRBV9 and TRBJ1-6, is DSGVTQTPKHLITATGQRVTLRCSPRSGDLSVYWYQQSLDQGLQFLIQYYNGEERAKGNILERFSAQQFPDLHSELNLSSLELGDSALYFCASSPPGEGVNSPLHFGNGTRLTVT.

The J gene is TRBJ1-5, the V gene TRBV4-1; no reliable D call. V lost 3 bases and J lost 1, with 10 bases in between. Germline loops: CDR1 MGHRA, CDR2 YSYEKL. This CDR3 contains 15 residues. CDR3 amino acids: CASSQATLSNQPQHF. The CDR3 nucleotides are TGCGCCAGCAGCCAGGCTACACTAAGCAATCAGCCCCAGCATTTT.

J is TRBJ1-2 and V is TRBV14; a weak D match, TRBD1 (6 bases). From germline, CDR1 is SGHDN and CDR2 FVKESK. The CDR3 has 14 amino acids. Deletions cut 4 bases from V and 3 bases from J, with 12 bases between. The CDR3: CASSPTGGHYGYTF. Here the CDR3 DNA reads TGTGCCAGCAGCCCGACGGGGGGCCACTATGGCTACACCTTC.

CDR3 sequence (DNA): TGTGCCAGCACCTACGGGGGGTCTGGGGCCAACGTCCTGACTTTC. This sequence encodes CASTYGGSGANVLTF. V usage is TRBV28 and J usage is TRBJ2-6; TRBD2 aligns across 7 bases. With V trimmed by 7 bases and J by 1 base, 4 bases remained unmatched. CDR1 is MDHEN and CDR2 is SYDVKM in the germline V gene. This CDR3 has 15 amino acids.

J is TRBJ1-6 and V is TRBV28; D not certain. V lost 6 bases to trimming and J lost 6 bases, with 21 bases between them. The CDR3 runs to 17 residues. Germline CDR1 is MDHEN and CDR2 is SYDVKM. This chain's CDR3 is CASSSLPDLAFNSPLHF. For the CDR3, the DNA is TGTGCCAGCAGCTCCCTCCCGGACCTAGCCTTTAATTCACCCCTCCACTTT. Full variable domain (missing parts from reference TRBV28 and TRBJ1-6): DVKVTQSSRYLVKRTGEKVFLECVQDMDHENMFWYRQDPGLGLRLIYFSYDVKMKEKGDIPEGYSVSREKKERFSLILESASTNQTSMYLCASSSLPDLAFNSPLHFGNGTRLTVT.

The chain employs TRBV5-1 and TRBJ2-7; 14 nucleotides align to TRBD2. This CDR3 has 18 amino acids. Germline V gene lookup returns CDR1 SGHRS and CDR2 YFSETQ. V lost 4 bases, J lost 5 bases, and 14 bases stayed unmatched. CDR3 nucleotide sequence: TGCGCCAGCAGCCTCCTGGGACTAGCGGGGGAGCCGTCGAACGAGCAGTACTTC. Protein product: CASSLLGLAGEPSNEQYF.

This clone was recorded a few times. V usage is TRBV11-2 and J usage is TRBJ1-4; TRBD1 matches 8 bases. V shed 4 bases and J 5 bases; nucleotides not matched to a gene: 9. The CDR3 loop spans 16 amino acids. Per the germline V gene, CDR1 is SGHAT and CDR2 is FQNNGV. In nucleotides, the CDR3 is TGTGCCAGCAGCTCGGACAGGGAGGGCCCCAATGAAAAACTGTTTTTT. This codes for CASSSDREGPNEKLFF.